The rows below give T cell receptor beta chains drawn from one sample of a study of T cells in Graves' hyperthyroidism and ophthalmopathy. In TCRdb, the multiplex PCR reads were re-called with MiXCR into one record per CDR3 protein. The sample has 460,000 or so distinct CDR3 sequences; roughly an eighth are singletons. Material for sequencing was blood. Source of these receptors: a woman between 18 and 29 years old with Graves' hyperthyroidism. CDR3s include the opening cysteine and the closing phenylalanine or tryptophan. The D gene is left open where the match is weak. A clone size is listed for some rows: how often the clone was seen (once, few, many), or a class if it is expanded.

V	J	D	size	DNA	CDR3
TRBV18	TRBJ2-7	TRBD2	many	TGTGCCAGCTCCTCAATGGGGACTAGCGGGAGCGCACCTTACGAGCAGTACTTC	CASSSMGTSGSAPYEQYF
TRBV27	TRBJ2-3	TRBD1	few	TGTGCCAGCGGACAGGGGAACACAGATACGCAGTATTTT	CASGQGNTDTQYF
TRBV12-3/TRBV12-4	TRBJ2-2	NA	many	TGTGCCAGCAGTTTACCCTTGGCGGGTCGGGGCGTCGGTATTACCGGGGAGCTGTTTTTT	CASSLPLAGRGVGITGELFF
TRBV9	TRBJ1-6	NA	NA	TGTGCCAGCAGCGGCGGGCCCATGACGGATAATTCACCCCTCCACTTT	CASSGGPMTDNSPLHF
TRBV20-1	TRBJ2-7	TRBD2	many	TGCAGTGCTAGGGGACTAGCGGGAGGATACGAGCAGTACTTC	CSARGLAGGYEQYF
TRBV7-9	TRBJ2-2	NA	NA	TGTGCCAGCAGCCTAGGTGATGGCACCGGGGAGCTGTTTTTT	CASSLGDGTGELFF
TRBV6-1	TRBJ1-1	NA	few	TGTGCCAGCAGTGCCCGACAGGCTGCCACTGAAGCTTTCTTT	CASSARQAATEAFF
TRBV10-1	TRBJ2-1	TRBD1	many	TGCGCCAGCAGTGAAAGGACAGGGGCCGCGGGCTCCTACAATGAGCAGTTCTTC	CASSERTGAAGSYNEQFF
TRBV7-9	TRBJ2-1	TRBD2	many	TGTGCCAGCAGCCCCTTAGCGGGGATCTACAATGAGCAGTTCTTC	CASSPLAGIYNEQFF
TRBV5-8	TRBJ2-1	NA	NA	TGTGCCAGCAGCTTGGAGACGGGAGCTCTCTACAATGAGCAGTTCTTC	CASSLETGALYNEQFF
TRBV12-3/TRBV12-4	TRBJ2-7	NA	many	TGTGCCAGCAGTGACGACGGCTACGAGCAGTACTTC	CASSDDGYEQYF
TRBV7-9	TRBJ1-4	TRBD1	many	TGTGCCAGCAGTTCCGGGACAGATAATGAAAAACTGTTTTTT	CASSSGTDNEKLFF
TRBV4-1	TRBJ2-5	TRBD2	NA	TGCGCCAGCAGACCCGGACTAGTGGAAGCAGAGACCCAGTACTTC	CASRPGLVEAETQYF
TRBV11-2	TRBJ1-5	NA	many	TGTGCCAGCAGCTTAGGGGCAACCCCCAATCAGCCCCAGCATTTT	CASSLGATPNQPQHF
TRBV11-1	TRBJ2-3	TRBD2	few	TGTGCCAGCAGCACCGGACTAGCGGAGGTGGGCACAGATACGCAGTATTTT	CASSTGLAEVGTDTQYF
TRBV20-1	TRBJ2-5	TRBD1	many	TGCAGTGCTAAAGGACAGGGGTGGGAGACCCAGTACTTC	CSAKGQGWETQYF
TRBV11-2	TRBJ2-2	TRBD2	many	TGTGCCAGCAGCTTAGATCATCGACTAGCGGGAGGGCCGGGGACCGGGGAGCTGTTTTTT	CASSLDHRLAGGPGTGELFF
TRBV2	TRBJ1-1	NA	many	TGTGCCAGCAGGGGCGGAGAAATGAACACTGAAGCTTTCTTT	CASRGGEMNTEAFF
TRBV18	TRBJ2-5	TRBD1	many	TGTGCCAGCTCACCACTAAACAGGGGGCTCGGGACCCAGTACTTC	CASSPLNRGLGTQYF
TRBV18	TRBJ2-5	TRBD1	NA	TGTGCCAGCTCACCACGGGACAGGGGAAGGGAGACCCAGTACTTC	CASSPRDRGRETQYF
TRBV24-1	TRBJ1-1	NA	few	TGTGCCACCAGGGAGGGAGGGGAGTACACTGAAGCTTCCTTT	CATREGGEYTEASF
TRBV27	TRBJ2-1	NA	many	TGTGCCAGCGCTGCGGGTGGGACGTCTGAGCAGTTCTTC	CASAAGGTSEQFF
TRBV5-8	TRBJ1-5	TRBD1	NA	TGTGCCAGCAGCTTAGGCGGACAGGGGTTTAATAGCAATCAGCCCCAGCATTTT	CASSLGGQGFNSNQPQHF
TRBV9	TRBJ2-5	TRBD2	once	TGTGCCAGCAGCGGGGGACTAGCGGAGGGAGAGACCCAGTACTTC	CASSGGLAEGETQYF
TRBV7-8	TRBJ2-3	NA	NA	TGTGCCAGCAGCCTCCGTGTGGGGAGAGGTGATACGCAGTATTTT	CASSLRVGRGDTQYF
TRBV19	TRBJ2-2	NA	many	TGTGCCACATGGACGGCGACGAACACCGGGGAGCTGTTTTTT	CATWTATNTGELFF
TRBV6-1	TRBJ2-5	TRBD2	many	TGTGCCAGCAGTGAACCGGGACTAGCTTCAGAGACCCAGTACTTC	CASSEPGLASETQYF
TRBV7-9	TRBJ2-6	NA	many	TGTGCCAGCAGGCAAGCTGGGGCCAACGTCCTGACTTTC	CASRQAGANVLTF
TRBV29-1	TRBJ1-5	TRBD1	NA	TGCAGCGCTTCGACAGGGAATAGCAATCAGCCCCAGCATTTT	CSASTGNSNQPQHF
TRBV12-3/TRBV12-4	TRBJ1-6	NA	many	TGTGCCAGCAGACGGGGCGGGAGTTCACCCCTCCACTTT	CASRRGGSSPLHF
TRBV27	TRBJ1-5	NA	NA	TGTGCCAGCAGTTTAGGGATGCGATACCAGCCCCAGCATTTT	CASSLGMRYQPQHF
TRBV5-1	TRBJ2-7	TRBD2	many	TGCGCCAGCAGCCGCGCGGGGGCTAGCGGGTACGAGCAGTACTTC	CASSRAGASGYEQYF
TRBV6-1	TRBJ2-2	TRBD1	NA	TGTGCCAGCAGTGACCGCCCGGACAGGGTGAACACCGGGGAGCTGTTTTTT	CASSDRPDRVNTGELFF
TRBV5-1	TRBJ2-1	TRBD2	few	TGCGCCAGCAGCTTGGCCCGAACTAGCGGGATCAATGAGCAGTTCTTC	CASSLARTSGINEQFF
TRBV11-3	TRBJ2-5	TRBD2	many	TGTGCCAGCAGCACCGGACTAGCGGGAGGAGCCCAAGAGACCCAGTACTTC	CASSTGLAGGAQETQYF
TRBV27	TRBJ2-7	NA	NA	TGTGCCAGCAGTTTGGTGGGAGTAGACTACGAGCAGTACTTC	CASSLVGVDYEQYF
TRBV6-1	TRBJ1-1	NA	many	TGTGCCAGCAGTGAATATATCGTGAACACTGAAGCTTTCTTT	CASSEYIVNTEAFF
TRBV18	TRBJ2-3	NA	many	TGTGCCAGCTCACCCCCCCCGAGACAGGAGACTGAAACAGATACGCAGTATTTT	CASSPPPRQETETDTQYF
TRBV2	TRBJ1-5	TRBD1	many	TGTGCCAGCAGTGATACTCCTCCATATCGGACAGGGAGGGTTCAGCCCCAGCATTTT	CASSDTPPYRTGRVQPQHF
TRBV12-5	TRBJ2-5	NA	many	TGTGCTAGTGGTTTGTCCCCATCCTTCGGACAGCCCCAAGAGACCCAGTACTTC	CASGLSPSFGQPQETQYF
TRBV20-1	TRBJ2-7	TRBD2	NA	TGCAGTGCTAGAGGTCCATCAGCGGGATATTACGAGCAGTACTTC	CSARGPSAGYYEQYF
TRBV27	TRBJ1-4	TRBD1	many	TGTGCCAGCAGCGACAGGGGGCTGAAGGAAAAACTGTTTTTT	CASSDRGLKEKLFF
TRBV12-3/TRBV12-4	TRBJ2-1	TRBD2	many	TGTGCCAGCAGGACTAGCGGATGGCGGGGAAATGAGCAGTTCTTC	CASRTSGWRGNEQFF
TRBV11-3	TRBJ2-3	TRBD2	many	TGTGCCAGCAGCTCCTGGACTAGCGGGAGCACAGATACGCAGTATTTT	CASSSWTSGSTDTQYF
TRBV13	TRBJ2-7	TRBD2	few	TGTGCCAGCAGCTTAGGGGGACTAGCGGGAAACGAGCAGTACTTC	CASSLGGLAGNEQYF
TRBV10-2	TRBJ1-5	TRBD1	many	TGCGCCAGCAGTGACCGGGACAGGGTGGATACTCAGCCCCAGCATTTT	CASSDRDRVDTQPQHF
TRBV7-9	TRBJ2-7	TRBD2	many	TGTGCCAGCAGCTTACCAGCGGGATTCGAGCAGTACTTC	CASSLPAGFEQYF